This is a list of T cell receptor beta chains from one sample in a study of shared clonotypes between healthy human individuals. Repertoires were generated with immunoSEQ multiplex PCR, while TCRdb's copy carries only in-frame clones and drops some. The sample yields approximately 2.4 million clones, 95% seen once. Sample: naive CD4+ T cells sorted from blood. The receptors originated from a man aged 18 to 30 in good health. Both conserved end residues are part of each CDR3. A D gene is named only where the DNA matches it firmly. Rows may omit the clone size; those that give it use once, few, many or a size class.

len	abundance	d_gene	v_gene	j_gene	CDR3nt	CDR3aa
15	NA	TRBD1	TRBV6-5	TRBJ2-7	TGTGCCAGCAGATCCCCAGGGGGCTCATCGAACGAGCAGTACTTC	CASRSPGGSSNEQYF
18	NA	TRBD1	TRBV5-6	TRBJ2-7	TGTGCCAGCAGCTCGTCTTCGGCCATACAGGGGAGAACGGGAGAGCAGTACTTC	CASSSSSAIQGRTGEQYF
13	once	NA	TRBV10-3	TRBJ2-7	TGTGCCATCAGTGAGTCGGGAGCCTCCGAGCAGTACTTC	CAISESGASEQYF
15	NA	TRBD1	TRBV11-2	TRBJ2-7	TGTGCCAGCAGCACCCCGACAGGGCGAGCCTACGAGCAGTACTTC	CASSTPTGRAYEQYF
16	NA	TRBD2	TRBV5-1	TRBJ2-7	TGCGCCAGCAGCCAGACTCCAGGACTAGCCCCCTACGAGCAGTACTTC	CASSQTPGLAPYEQYF
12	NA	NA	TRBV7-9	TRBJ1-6	TGTGCCAACCTGGGGGGCTATTCACCCCTCCACTTT	CANLGGYSPLHF
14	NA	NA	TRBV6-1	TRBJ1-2	TGTGCCAGCAGTGACATGGGACGGATATATGGCTACACCTTC	CASSDMGRIYGYTF
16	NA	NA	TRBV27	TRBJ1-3	TGTGCCAGCAGTTTAAATGGCCAGAGCTCTGGAAACACCATATATTTT	CASSLNGQSSGNTIYF
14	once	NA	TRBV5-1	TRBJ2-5	TGCGCCAGCAGCTTTGGAGGGGATGGAGAGACCCAGTACTTC	CASSFGGDGETQYF
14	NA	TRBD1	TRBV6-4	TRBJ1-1	TGTGCCAGCAGTGAACAGGGGATGAACACTGAAGCTTTCTTT	CASSEQGMNTEAFF
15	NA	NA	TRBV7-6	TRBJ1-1	TGTGCCAGCAGCTTAGGTCTCGGTTTTGGCACTGAAGCTTTCTTT	CASSLGLGFGTEAFF
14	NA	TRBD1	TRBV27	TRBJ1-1	TGTGCCAGCACACGGACAGGGGGAGGTACTGAAGCTTTCTTT	CASTRTGGGTEAFF
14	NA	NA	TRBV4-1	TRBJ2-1	TGCGCCAGCAGCCCCGGGCGCATTGCACATGAGCAGTTCTTC	CASSPGRIAHEQFF
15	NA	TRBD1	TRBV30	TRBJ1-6	TGTGCCTGGAGAACACCCGACAGGGAACATTCACCCCTCCACTTT	CAWRTPDREHSPLHF
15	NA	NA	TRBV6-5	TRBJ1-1	TGTGCCAGCAGTCTTACCGACGGCCCGAACACTGAAGCTTTCTTT	CASSLTDGPNTEAFF
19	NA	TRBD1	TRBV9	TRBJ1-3	TGTGCCAGCAGCGTCGGTCGGGACAGGAGTTTATACTCTGGAAACACCATATATTTT	CASSVGRDRSLYSGNTIYF
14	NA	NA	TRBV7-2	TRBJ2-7	TGTGCCAGCAGCTCACTGGACAATCTCTACGAGCAGTACTTC	CASSSLDNLYEQYF
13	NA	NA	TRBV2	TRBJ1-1	TGTGCCAGCACCAGTGGACCGGGTGCTGAAGCTTTCTTT	CASTSGPGAEAFF
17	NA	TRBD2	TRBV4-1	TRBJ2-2	TGCGCCAGCAGCCAAGAGCTAGCGGGAGGCCACACCGGGGAGCTGTTTTTT	CASSQELAGGHTGELFF
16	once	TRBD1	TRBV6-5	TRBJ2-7	TGTGCCAGCAGTTACGGGGGCAGGGGGTCGGTGTACGAGCAGTACTTC	CASSYGGRGSVYEQYF
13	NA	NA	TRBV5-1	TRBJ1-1	TGCGCCAGCAGCTCCGAGTGGGGCACTGAAGCTTTCTTT	CASSSEWGTEAFF
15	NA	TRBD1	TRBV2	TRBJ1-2	TGTGCCAGCAGTGAATCAGGCAGGGGGCTCTATGGCTACACCTTC	CASSESGRGLYGYTF
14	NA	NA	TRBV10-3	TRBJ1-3	TGTGCCATCATCCCGGACCCAGGTAGAAACACCATATATTTT	CAIIPDPGRNTIYF
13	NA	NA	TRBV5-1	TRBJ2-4	TGCGCCAGCAGCTTGGCAGTCGGGAACATTCAGTACTTC	CASSLAVGNIQYF
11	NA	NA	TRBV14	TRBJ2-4	TGTGCCAGCAGCCAAGTAAACATTCAGTACTTC	CASSQVNIQYF
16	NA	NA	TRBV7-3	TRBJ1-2	TGTGCCAGCAGTTATTCTCAGAGGGGACAAACTTATGGCTACACCTTC	CASSYSQRGQTYGYTF
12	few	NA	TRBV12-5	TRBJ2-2	TGTGCTAGTGGTTTGGACACCGGGGAGCTGTTTTTT	CASGLDTGELFF
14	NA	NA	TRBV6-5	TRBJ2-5	TGTGCCAGCAGTTACATTCAGGGGCTAGGGACCCAGTACTTC	CASSYIQGLGTQYF
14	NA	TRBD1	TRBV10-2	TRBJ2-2	TGCGCCAGCAGGAGGACAGGGGTTTCCGGGGAGCTGTTTTTT	CASRRTGVSGELFF
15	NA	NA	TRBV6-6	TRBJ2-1	TGTGCCAGCAGTTCTGGGAGGACAGATTACAATGAGCAGTTCTTC	CASSSGRTDYNEQFF
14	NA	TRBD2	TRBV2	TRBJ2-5	TGTGCCAGCAAACGGCGGGGGATAGCAGAGACCCAGTACTTC	CASKRRGIAETQYF
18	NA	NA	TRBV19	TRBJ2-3	TGTGCCAGTAGTGGCGTATATGTTGAACAGGTACCCACAGATACGCAGTATTTT	CASSGVYVEQVPTDTQYF
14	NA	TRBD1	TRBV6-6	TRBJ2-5	TGTGCCAGCAGAACTCGACAGGGGCTGGGGACCCAGTACTTC	CASRTRQGLGTQYF
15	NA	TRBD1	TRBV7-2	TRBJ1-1	TGTGCCAGCAGCTACACCGGGACAGGGGGCACTGAAGCTTTCTTT	CASSYTGTGGTEAFF
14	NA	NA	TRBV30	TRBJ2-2	TGTGCCTCCGGGGAAGGTGCGAACACCGGGGAGCTGTTTTTT	CASGEGANTGELFF
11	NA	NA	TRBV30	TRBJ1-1	TGTGCCTGGAGGGATAGGGGAGGCGCTTTCTTT	CAWRDRGGAFF
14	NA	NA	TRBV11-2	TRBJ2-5	TGTGCCAGCAGCCTCAAAGGATCATCGGGGGCCCAGTACTTC	CASSLKGSSGAQYF
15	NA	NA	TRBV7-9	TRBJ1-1	TGTGCCAGCAGCCGACCAGGAACGGGGAACACTGAAGCTTTCTTT	CASSRPGTGNTEAFF
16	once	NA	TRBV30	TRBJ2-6	TGTGCCTGGATCGAAGCCCGCAACTCTGGGGCCAACGTCCTGACTTTC	CAWIEARNSGANVLTF
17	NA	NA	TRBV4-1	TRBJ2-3	TGCGCCAGCAGCCAGAATCCTGGGCAGGGGCATGCGGATACGCAGTATTTT	CASSQNPGQGHADTQYF
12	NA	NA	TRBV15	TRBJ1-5	TGTGCCACCAGCGGCGGCCATCAGCCCCAGCATTTT	CATSGGHQPQHF
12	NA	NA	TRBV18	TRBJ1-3	TGTGCCAGCTCACCGGAAAGAAACACCATATATTTT	CASSPERNTIYF
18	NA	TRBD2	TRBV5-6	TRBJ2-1	TGTGCCAGCAGCTCCGGGACTAGCGGGACCAGTTTCTACAATGAGCAGTTCTTC	CASSSGTSGTSFYNEQFF
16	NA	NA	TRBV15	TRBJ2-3	TGTGCCACCAGCAGCAGGACGGCGGTCGGGACAGATACGCAGTATTTT	CATSSRTAVGTDTQYF
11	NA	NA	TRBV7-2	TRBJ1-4	TGTGCCAGCAGCTTAAGGGAAAAACTGTTTTTT	CASSLREKLFF
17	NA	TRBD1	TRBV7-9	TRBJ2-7	TGTGCCAGCAGCTTACCTCTGGGACAGGGATTATCCTACGAGCAGTACTTC	CASSLPLGQGLSYEQYF
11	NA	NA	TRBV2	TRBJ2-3	TGTGCCAGCACCTCTATGGTTACGCAGTATTTT	CASTSMVTQYF
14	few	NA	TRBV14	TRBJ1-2	TGTGCCAGCAGCCAAGATAGGGCGGACTATGGCTACACCTTC	CASSQDRADYGYTF
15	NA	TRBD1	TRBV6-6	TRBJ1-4	TGTGCCAGCAGTTACTCGACAGGGGCTTTTGAAAAACTGTTTTTT	CASSYSTGAFEKLFF
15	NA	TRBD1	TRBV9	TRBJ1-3	TGTGCCAGCAGCGCGTCCGGACAGGGGGCATACACCATATATTTT	CASSASGQGAYTIYF
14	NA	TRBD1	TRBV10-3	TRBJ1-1	TGTGCCATCAGTGCGACAGGGCTCAACACTGAAGCTTTCTTT	CAISATGLNTEAFF
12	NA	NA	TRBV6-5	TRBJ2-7	TGTGCCAGCAGTCGAACCAGGGGCGAGCAGTACTTC	CASSRTRGEQYF
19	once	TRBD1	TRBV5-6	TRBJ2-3	TGTGCCAGCAGCTTTCTCCTAGGACAGGGGACCGCTAGCACAGATACGCAGTATTTT	CASSFLLGQGTASTDTQYF
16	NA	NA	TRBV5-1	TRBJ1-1	TGCGCCAGCAGCTTGGATGGATTGCGGGGGAACACTGAAGCTTTCTTT	CASSLDGLRGNTEAFF